Presented here are 26 T cell receptor beta chains from one specimen sequenced in a study of coeliac disease. Here immunoSEQ multiplex PCR was the method, and the copy in TCRdb shows in-frame clones only, minus some. The sample lists thousands of clones, less than 80% seen once, with about a fifth in the top ten. The sample was lymphocytes from the gut lamina propria. The receptors come from a man aged 55 to 70 with celiac disease on a gluten-free diet.

V usage is TRBV7-8 and J usage is TRBJ1-4; no clear D. This CDR3 has 13 amino acids. Trimming took 3 bases from V and 0 from J, leaving 2 bases between them. Germline lookup yields CDR1 SGHVS and CDR2 FQNEAQ. CDR3 bases: TGTGCCAGCAGCTTCTCAACTAATGAAAAACTGTTTTTT. This sequence encodes CASSFSTNEKLFF. The whole variable domain, remainder taken from reference TRBV7-8 and TRBJ1-4, is GAGVSQSPRYKVAKRGQDVALRCDPISGHVSLFWYQQALGQGPEFLTYFQNEAQLDKSGLPSDRFFAERPEGSVSTLKIQRTQQEDSAVYLCASSFSTNEKLFFGSGTQLSVL.

This clone has just a few counts. The chain recombines TRBV7-2 with TRBJ1-1, with 9 bases lining up with TRBD1. V lost 5 bases, J lost 8 bases, and 6 bases stayed unmatched. The CDR3 has 13 residues. Per the germline V gene, CDR1 is SGHTA and CDR2 is FQGNSA. CDR3 in DNA: TGTGCCAGCAGCCGAGACAGGGGGAGGGAAGCTTTCTTT. It codes for CASSRDRGREAFF.

The chain combines TRBV6-1 with TRBJ1-2; D remains ambiguous. The germline CDR1 and CDR2 sequences are MNHNS and SASEGT. V lost 4 bases to trimming and J lost 2 bases, with 11 bases between them. This CDR3 spans 14 amino acids. CDR3 DNA sequence: TGTGCCAGCAGTGTCGCGGGCAGCAACTATGGCTACACCTTC. Translated, it gives CASSVAGSNYGYTF.

The count of this clone is one. The chain uses TRBV7-2 and TRBJ2-7, with 10 nucleotides matching TRBD1. V trimming: 1 base; J trimming: 3 bases; junction bases outside the gene matches: 3. Germline V gives CDR1 SGHTA, CDR2 FQGNSA. This CDR3 is 15 amino acids long. CDR3 sequence reads: CASSLGTGGNYEQYF. DNA for the CDR3: TGTGCCAGCAGCTTAGGGACAGGGGGGAACTACGAGCAGTACTTC.

This clone was observed a single time. The CDR3 is CASSSVGQGPTWGYTF. In DNA form, the CDR3 reads TGTGCCAGCAGCTCCGTGGGACAGGGCCCCACATGGGGCTACACCTTC. The chain combines TRBV5-4 with TRBJ1-2; TRBD1 matches at 9 bases. Germline CDR1 and CDR2: SGHNT and YYREEE (reference sequence). Trimming cost V 3 bases and J 8 bases; bases outside gene matches: 14. CDR3 size: 16 residues.

V gene TRBV2 combines with J gene TRBJ2-3; TRBD2 agrees at 11 bases. CDR3 size: 16 residues. CDR1 is SNHLY, CDR2 FYNNEI, per germline. V trimming: 5 bases; J trimming: 4 bases; junction bases outside the gene matches: 8. CDR3 in DNA: TGTGCCAGCAGTCTTCGCACTAGCGGGGGTGCAGATACGCAGTATTTT. Protein product: CASSLRTSGGADTQYF. Full variable domain (outside the CDR3, taken from reference TRBV2 and TRBJ2-3): EPEVTQTPSHQVTQMGQEVILRCVPISNHLYFYWYRQILGQKVEFLVSFYNNEISEKSEIFDDQFSVERPDGSNFTLKIRSTKLEDSAMYFCASSLRTSGGADTQYFGPGTRLTVL.

This clone has just one count. The V and J genes are TRBV6-1 and TRBJ2-4; possible D gene TRBD2, 5 bases. Germline V gene sequence: CDR1 MNHNS, CDR2 SASEGT. Trimming removed 6 bases from V and 5 bases from J, with 14 bases in between. This CDR3 has 14 amino acids. For the CDR3, the DNA is TGTGCCAGCAGGGTGATGCACGGGGAAAACATTCAGTACTTC. Its protein is CASRVMHGENIQYF.

This chain uses TRBV19 with TRBJ1-1; perhaps TRBD1 as D (6 bases). The CDR3 extends over 14 amino acids. V lost 6 bases, J lost 0 bases, and 11 bases lay in between. Germline V lookup: CDR1 LNHDA, CDR2 SQIVND (reference sequence). The CDR3 region has the DNA TGTGCCAGTAGCCTACAGGGCCTGAACACTGAAGCTTTCTTT. Residues: CASSLQGLNTEAFF.

The chain links TRBV25-1 to TRBJ2-1; D may be TRBD1 (6 bases). The germline CDR1 and CDR2 sequences are MGHDK and SYGVNS. V gave up 8 bases and J gave up 7 bases, with 18 bases separating them. The CDR3 is made up of 14 amino acids. The CDR3 nucleotides are TGTGCCAGCGGAACTCAACAGGGCCGGAATGAGCAGTTCTTC. It codes for CASGTQQGRNEQFF.

The chain joins TRBV10-3 to TRBJ1-2, with D tentatively TRBD1 (5 bases). The CDR3 spans 13 residues. Germline V gives CDR1 ENHRY, CDR2 SYGVKD. V gave up 2 bases and J gave up 7 bases, with 11 bases separating them. The CDR3 is CAISEPAGRGYTF. The CDR3 nucleotides read TGTGCCATCAGTGAGCCGGCGGGGCGTGGCTACACCTTC.

In this sample, this clone turned up a few times. The CDR3 nucleotides read TGTGCCAGCAGACCGGACAGAAACAATGAGCAGTTCTTC. Translating it yields CASRPDRNNEQFF. J is TRBJ2-1 and V is TRBV5-4; a possible D gene is TRBD1 (6 bases). V lost 5 bases, J lost 5 bases, and 11 bases lay in between. Germline CDR1 is SGHNT and CDR2 is YYREEE (reference sequence). This CDR3 is 13 amino acids long.

The chain couples TRBV4-1 to TRBJ1-5; a weak D match, TRBD1 (5 bases). The CDR3 length is 15 residues. The germline CDR1 and CDR2 sequences are MGHRA and YSYEKL. Trimming left V 2 bases short and J 3 bases short, with 11 bases between. CDR3 DNA sequence: TGCGCCAGCAGCCAAACGGGGGTCCCCAATCAGCCCCAGCATTTT. Its protein product is CASSQTGVPNQPQHF.

The chain couples TRBV5-1 to TRBJ1-1, with D possibly TRBD1 on 6 matching bases. CDR3 size: 15 residues. In germline, CDR1 is SGHRS, CDR2 YFSETQ. Trimming removed 3 bases from V and 0 bases from J, with 12 bases in between. DNA for the CDR3: TGCGCCAGCAGCTACGGGGACACAATGAACACTGAAGCTTTCTTT. Encoded protein: CASSYGDTMNTEAFF.

The J gene is TRBJ2-1, the V gene TRBV19; D uncertain. Trimming stripped 7 bases from V and 9 bases from J, with 13 bases between. CDR1 LNHDA and CDR2 SQIVND come from the germline V gene (reference sequence). This CDR3 spans 12 amino acids. CDR3 region: CASNPFGGEQFF. CDR3 in DNA: TGTGCCAGTAACCCGTTCGGCGGTGAGCAGTTCTTC.

The chain combines TRBV30 with TRBJ1-1, with D unresolved. Germline loops: CDR1 GTSNPN, CDR2 SVGIG (reference sequence). Trimming removed 2 bases from V and 4 bases from J, with 5 bases in between. This CDR3 region has 11 residues. Written as DNA, the CDR3 is TGTGCCTGGAGTTCGAGCACTGAAGCTTTCTTT. It specifies CAWSSSTEAFF. The full variable domain, in which reference TRBV30 and TRBJ1-1 provide the parts outside the CDR3, is SQTIHQWPATLVQPVGSPLSLECTVEGTSNPNLYWYRQAAGRGLQLLFYSVGIGQISSEVPQNLSASRPQDRQFILSSKKLLLSDSGFYLCAWSSSTEAFFGQGTRLTVV.

The rearrangement uses TRBV28 and TRBJ2-5; the D gene is possibly TRBD2 (7 bases). CDR3 length: 14 amino acids. The ends were cut back, 5 bases at V and 4 bases at J, with 14 bases in the middle. Germline-derived CDR1 and CDR2 are MDHEN and SYDVKM. The CDR3 reads CASSRGGLRETQYF. The CDR3 region has the DNA TGTGCCAGCAGTCGAGGGGGACTACGAGAGACCCAGTACTTC.

This clone has just one count. The chain employs TRBV5-5 and TRBJ1-1; D is possibly TRBD1 (5 bases). Germline CDR1 SGHKS, CDR2 YYEKEE (reference sequence). The CDR3 length is 12 residues. V lost 0 bases and J lost 10, with 10 bases in between. In DNA form, the CDR3 reads TGTGCCAGCAGCTTGGAGCGGGGGGGAGCTTTCTTT. This codes for CASSLERGGAFF.

Comments on this clone: The germline gene is not matched at one end of the junction; a read error may be the cause. Within the sample, other DNA sequences also encode this same CDR3. V is TRBV11-3 and J is TRBJ1-5; a possible D gene is TRBD1 (6 bases). Germline V gene lookup returns CDR1 SGHNT and CDR2 YENEEA. This CDR3 is 15 amino acids long. CDR3 amino acids: CASSSLGGEDQPQHF. As DNA, the CDR3 is TGTGCCAGCAGCTCCCTAGGGGGAGAGGATCAACCCCAGCATTTT. Variable domain in full (rest from reference TRBV11-3 and TRBJ1-5): EAGVVQSPRYKIIEKKQPVAFWCNPISGHNTLYWYLQNLGQGPELLIRYENEEAVDDSQLPKDRFSAERLKGVDSTLKIQPAELGDSAVYLCASSSLGGEDQPQHFGDGTRLSIL.

The chain couples TRBV6-5 to TRBJ2-2, with unresolved D. The CDR3 is 12 residues long. In germline, CDR1 is MNHEY, CDR2 SVGAGI. V lost 2 bases, J lost 11 bases, and 9 bases lay in between. CDR3 DNA sequence: TGTGCCAGCAGTTACCATCGCGGAGAGCTGTTTTTT. Its translation is CASSYHRGELFF.

The chain carries TRBV19 and TRBJ1-3; D remains ambiguous. Trimming stripped 4 bases from V and 0 bases from J, with 10 bases between. Germline assignment: CDR1 LNHDA and CDR2 SQIVND (reference sequence). The CDR3 covers 15 residues. CDR3: CASSTGALSGNTIYF. In DNA, the CDR3 is TGTGCCAGTAGTACCGGTGCACTCTCTGGAAACACCATATATTTT.

V and J are TRBV6-6 and TRBJ2-7; D unresolved. CDR3 size: 14 residues. Trimming stripped 7 bases from V and 7 bases from J, with 20 bases between. CDR1 and CDR2 (germline): MNHNY, SVGAGI (reference sequence). CDR3 residues: CASTNSDSEREQYF. Written as DNA, the CDR3 is TGTGCCAGCACCAATTCTGACTCCGAGAGGGAGCAGTACTTC.

The CDR3 region is CASSLYRADYGYTF. The CDR3 DNA sequence: TGTGCCAGCAGCTTATACAGGGCGGACTATGGCTACACCTTC. The chain carries TRBV7-2 and TRBJ1-2; D is perhaps TRBD1 (6 bases). Trimming shortened V by 2 bases and J by 3 bases, and 10 bases separated the two germline ends. Germline V gene sequence: CDR1 SGHTA, CDR2 FQGNSA. The CDR3 totals 14 residues.

The CDR3 loop reads CASSPLGLRGETQYF. The CDR3 DNA is TGTGCCAGCAGCCCGCTGGGACTCCGAGGGGAGACCCAGTACTTC. The J gene is TRBJ2-5, the V gene TRBV4-2; D is possibly TRBD2 (6 bases). Germline-derived CDR1 and CDR2 are LGHNA and YNFKEQ. Trimming took 4 bases from V and 5 from J, leaving 17 bases between them. The CDR3 consists of 15 residues.

V gene TRBV5-1 combines with J gene TRBJ2-1; 10 bases are a match to TRBD2. The ends lost 8 bases at V and 3 bases at J; junction bases unmatched: 11. The CDR3 has 16 residues. Germline assignment: CDR1 SGHRS and CDR2 YFSETQ. CDR3 DNA: TGCGCCAGGGTAGGGCTAGCGGGGGTCAACTACAATGAGCAGTTCTTC. As protein: CARVGLAGVNYNEQFF.

The chain has TRBV7-2 and TRBJ2-7; tentative D call: TRBD2 (6 bases). With 5 bases removed from V and 4 bases from J, the gap between germline ends came to 12 bases. There are 13 residues in the CDR3. CDR1 and CDR2 (germline): SGHTA, FQGNSA. The CDR3 sequence: CASSPRSGYEQYF. The CDR3 nucleotides are TGTGCCAGCAGCCCCCGTAGCGGATACGAGCAGTACTTC.

On this clone itself: Other DNA sequences from this sample encode an identical CDR3 as well. The V gene is TRBV9, the J gene TRBJ2-2; D unclear. Trimming shortened V by 4 bases and J by 4 bases, and 8 bases separated the two germline ends. From germline, CDR1 is SGDLS and CDR2 YYNGEE. The CDR3 covers 13 residues. CDR3 DNA: TGTGCCAGCAGCCCCTCGGTCACCGGGGAGCTGTTTTTT. This encodes CASSPSVTGELFF.